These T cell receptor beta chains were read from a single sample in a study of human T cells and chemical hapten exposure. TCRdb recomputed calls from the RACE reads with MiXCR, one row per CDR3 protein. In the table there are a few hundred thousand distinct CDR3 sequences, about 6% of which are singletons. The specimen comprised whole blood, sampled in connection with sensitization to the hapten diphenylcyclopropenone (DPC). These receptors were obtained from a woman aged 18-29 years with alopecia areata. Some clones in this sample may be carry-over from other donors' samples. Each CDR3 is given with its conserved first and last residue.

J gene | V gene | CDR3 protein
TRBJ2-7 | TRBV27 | CASVARGQGKNEQYF
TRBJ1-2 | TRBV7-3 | CARETADPNYGYTF
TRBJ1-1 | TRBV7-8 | CASSLGLVNTEAFF
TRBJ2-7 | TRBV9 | CASGSGVAYEQYF
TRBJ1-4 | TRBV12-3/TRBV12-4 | CASSTGQGLNEKLFF
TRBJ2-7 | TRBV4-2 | CASSHEYRDRGQGYEQYF
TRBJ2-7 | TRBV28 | CASSLRSGSEPYEQYF
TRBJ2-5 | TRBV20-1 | CSAREGGQETQYF
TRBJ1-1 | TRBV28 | CAIGQRNTEAFF
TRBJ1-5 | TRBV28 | CASSLGQGRQPQHF
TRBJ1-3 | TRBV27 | CASSLSMGVSSGNTIYF